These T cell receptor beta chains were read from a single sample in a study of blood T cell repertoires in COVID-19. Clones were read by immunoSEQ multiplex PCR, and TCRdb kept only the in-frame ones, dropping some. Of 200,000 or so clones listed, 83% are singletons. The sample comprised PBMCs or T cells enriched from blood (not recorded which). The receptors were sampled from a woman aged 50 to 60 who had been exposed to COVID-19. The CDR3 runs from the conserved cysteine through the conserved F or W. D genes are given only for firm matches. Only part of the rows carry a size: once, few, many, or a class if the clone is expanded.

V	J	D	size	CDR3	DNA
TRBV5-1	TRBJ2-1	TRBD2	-	CASSFSGGAGPKFF	TGCGCCAGCAGCTTCAGCGGGGGGGCCGGTCCTAAGTTCTTC
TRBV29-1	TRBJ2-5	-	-	CSVEDNVGLTTQYF	TGCAGCGTTGAAGATAATGTGGGACTTACGACCCAGTACTTC
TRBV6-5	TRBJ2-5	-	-	CASRTTKTETQYF	TGTGCCAGCAGAACAACTAAAACAGAGACCCAGTACTTC
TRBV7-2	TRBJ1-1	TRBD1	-	CASSLGTGANPAFF	TGTGCCAGCAGCTTAGGGACAGGGGCGAACCCAGCTTTCTTT
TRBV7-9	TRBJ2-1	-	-	CASSAWTGFGEQFF	TGTGCCAGCAGCGCCTGGACTGGCTTCGGGGAGCAGTTCTTC
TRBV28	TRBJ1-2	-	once	CASSSGTPRWGYTF	TGTGCCAGCAGCTCCGGGACACCCAGGTGGGGCTACACCTTC
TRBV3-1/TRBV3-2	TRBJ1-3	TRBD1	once	CASSLGQALSSGNTIYF	TGTGCCAGCAGCCTTGGACAGGCACTTAGCTCTGGAAACACCATATATTTT
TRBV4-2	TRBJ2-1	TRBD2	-	CASSQVASGAYNEQFF	TGTGCCAGCAGCCAAGTGGCTAGCGGGGCCTACAATGAGCAGTTCTTC
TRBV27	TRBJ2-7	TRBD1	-	CASSHDRGREQYF	TGTGCCAGCAGCCACGACAGGGGACGCGAGCAGTACTTC
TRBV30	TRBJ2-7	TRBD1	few	CAWSVGRGLLYEQYF	TGTGCCTGGAGTGTGGGCAGGGGGCTACTCTACGAGCAGTACTTC
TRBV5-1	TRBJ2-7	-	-	CASSLAPGSGAYEQYF	TGCGCCAGCAGCTTGGCCCCGGGATCGGGGGCCTACGAGCAGTACTTC
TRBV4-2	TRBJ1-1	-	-	CASSQEGRRNTEAFF	TGTGCCAGCAGCCAAGAAGGCCGGAGGAACACTGAAGCTTTCTTT
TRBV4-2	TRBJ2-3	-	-	CASSQVLDTDTQYF	TGTGCCAGCAGCCAAGTCCTAGATACAGATACGCAGTATTTT
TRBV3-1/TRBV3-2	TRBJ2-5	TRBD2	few	CASSRGVAGRQETQYF	TGTGCCAGCAGCCGAGGGGTAGCGGGGCGCCAAGAGACCCAGTACTTC
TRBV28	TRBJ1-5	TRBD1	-	CASRPSGTGSSNQPQHF	TGTGCCAGCAGGCCTTCCGGGACAGGGAGCAGCAATCAGCCCCAGCATTTT
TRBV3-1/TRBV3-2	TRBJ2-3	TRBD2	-	CASSLSGGAHQDTQYF	TGTGCCAGCAGCCTTAGCGGGGGGGCCCATCAAGATACGCAGTATTTT
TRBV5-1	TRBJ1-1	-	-	CASSQDSFKRAFF	TGCGCCAGCAGTCAAGACAGTTTCAAAAGAGCTTTCTTT
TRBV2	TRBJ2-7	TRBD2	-	CASSEASGGAGEQYF	TGTGCCAGCAGTGAGGCTAGCGGGGGGGCCGGGGAGCAGTACTTC
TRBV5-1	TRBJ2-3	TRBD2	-	CASSLEVAGTDTQYF	TGCGCCAGCAGCTTGGAAGTAGCGGGGACAGATACGCAGTATTTT
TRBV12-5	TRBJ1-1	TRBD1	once	CASAPTGRAEAFF	TGTGCTAGTGCCCCGACAGGGCGGGCTGAAGCTTTCTTT
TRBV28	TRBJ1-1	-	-	CASSLIPAGEAFF	TGTGCCAGCAGTTTAATTCCGGCAGGGGAAGCTTTCTTT
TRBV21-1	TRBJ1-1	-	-	CAKTGGRAFF	TGTGCCAAGACAGGGGGCCGAGCTTTCTTT
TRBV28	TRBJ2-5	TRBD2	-	CASSSPGLAGETQYF	TGTGCCAGCAGTTCCCCGGGACTAGCGGGGGAGACCCAGTACTTC
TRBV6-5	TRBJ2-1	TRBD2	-	CASTRGGLNEQFF	TGTGCCAGCACGCGGGGGGGCCTAAATGAGCAGTTCTTC
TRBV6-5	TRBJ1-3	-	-	CASRGASGNTIYF	TGTGCCAGCAGGGGGGCGTCTGGAAACACCATATATTTT
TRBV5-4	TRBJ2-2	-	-	CASSHSGRLNTGELFF	TGTGCCAGCAGCCATAGCGGCAGGTTGAACACCGGGGAGCTGTTTTTT
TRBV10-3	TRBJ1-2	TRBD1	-	CAISSTGDGYTF	TGTGCCATCAGCTCGACAGGGGATGGCTACACCTTC
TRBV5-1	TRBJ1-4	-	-	CASSLAGGRATNEKLFF	TGCGCCAGCAGCTTGGCGGGGGGTAGGGCAACTAATGAAAAACTGTTTTTT
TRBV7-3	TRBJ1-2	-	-	CASSPGVGYGYTF	TGTGCCAGCAGCCCAGGGGTGGGCTATGGCTACACCTTC
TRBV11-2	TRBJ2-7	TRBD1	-	CASSSSDRVHFEQYF	TGTGCCAGCAGCTCCTCGGACAGGGTTCACTTCGAGCAGTACTTC
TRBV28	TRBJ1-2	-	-	CASSSGSTDYGYTF	TGTGCCAGCAGTTCAGGCTCCACGGACTATGGCTACACCTTC
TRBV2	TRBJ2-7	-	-	CASSEEQTYEQYF	TGTGCCAGCAGTGAGGAACAGACCTACGAGCAGTACTTC
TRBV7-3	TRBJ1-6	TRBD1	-	CASSPGGSGSPLHF	TGTGCCAGCAGTCCAGGGGGCTCGGGCTCACCCCTCCACTTT
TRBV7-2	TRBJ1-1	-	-	CASSLGGGVGTEAFF	TGTGCCAGCAGCTTAGGCGGTGGAGTTGGCACTGAAGCTTTCTTT
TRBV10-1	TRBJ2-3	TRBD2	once	CASSDLAGGPRDTQYF	TGCGCCAGCAGTGACCTAGCGGGGGGCCCACGAGATACGCAGTATTTT
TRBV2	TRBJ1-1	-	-	CASSDLFNTEAFF	TGTGCCAGCAGTGACCTCTTTAACACTGAAGCTTTCTTT
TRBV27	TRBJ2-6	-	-	CASSYRSRGGANVLTF	TGTGCCAGCAGTTATAGGTCCCGAGGGGGGGCCAACGTCCTGACTTTC
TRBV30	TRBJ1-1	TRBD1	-	CAWSVGTVNTEAFF	TGTGCCTGGAGTGTGGGGACAGTGAACACTGAAGCTTTCTTT
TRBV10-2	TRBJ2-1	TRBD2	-	CASMGDSGETYNEQFF	TGCGCCAGCATGGGGGATAGCGGGGAAACCTACAATGAGCAGTTCTTC
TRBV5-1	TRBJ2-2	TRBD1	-	CASRTGGMNTGELFF	TGCGCCAGCAGAACAGGGGGCATGAACACCGGGGAGCTGTTTTTT
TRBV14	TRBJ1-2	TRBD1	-	CASSPRTGVGYTF	TGTGCCAGCAGCCCCAGGACAGGGGTCGGCTACACCTTC
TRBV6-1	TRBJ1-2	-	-	CASSEGTWGNYGYTF	TGTGCCAGCAGTGAAGGGACATGGGGTAACTATGGCTACACCTTC
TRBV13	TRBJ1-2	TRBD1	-	CASSLGTALYGYTF	TGTGCCAGCAGCCTAGGGACAGCTCTCTATGGCTACACCTTC
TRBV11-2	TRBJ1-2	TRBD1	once	CASSLPGTAYGYTF	TGTGCCAGCAGCCTCCCTGGGACAGCCTATGGCTACACCTTC
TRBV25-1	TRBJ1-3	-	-	CASSSNRENTIYF	TGTGCCAGCAGTTCGAACAGGGAGAACACCATATATTTT
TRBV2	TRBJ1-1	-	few	CASSRMREGTEAFF	TGTGCCAGCAGCCGTATGAGGGAAGGGACTGAAGCTTTCTTT
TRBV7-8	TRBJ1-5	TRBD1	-	CASSFDRGNQPQHF	TGTGCCAGCAGCTTTGACAGGGGCAATCAGCCCCAGCATTTT
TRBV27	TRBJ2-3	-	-	CASSYLSGGTDTQYF	TGTGCCAGCAGTTACCTTTCGGGGGGCACAGATACGCAGTATTTT
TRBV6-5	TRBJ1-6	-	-	CASSGTYNSPLHF	TGTGCCAGCAGCGGGACTTATAATTCACCCCTCCACTTT
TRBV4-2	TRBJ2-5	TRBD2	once	CASSPFTTGASGGAGETQYF	TGTGCCAGCAGCCCCTTTACCACGGGTGCTAGCGGGGGGGCAGGGGAGACCCAGTACTTC
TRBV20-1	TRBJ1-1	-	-	CSASRGQNTEAFF	TGCAGTGCTAGTAGAGGACAGAACACTGAAGCTTTCTTT
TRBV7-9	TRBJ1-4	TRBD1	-	CASSLDTGAEEKLFF	TGTGCCAGCAGCTTGGATACAGGGGCGGAGGAAAAACTGTTTTTT
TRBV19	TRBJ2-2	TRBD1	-	CASRDRGVGELFF	TGTGCCAGTCGGGACAGGGGGGTCGGGGAGCTGTTTTTT
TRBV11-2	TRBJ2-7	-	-	CASSPSGEGTYEQYF	TGTGCCAGCAGCCCTTCAGGGGAGGGAACCTACGAGCAGTACTTC
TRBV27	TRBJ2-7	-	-	CASSFLSFGGAGEQYF	TGTGCCAGCAGTTTCCTCAGCTTTGGGGGGGCGGGCGAGCAGTACTTC
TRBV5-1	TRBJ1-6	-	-	CASSLGGENSPLHF	TGCGCCAGCAGCTTGGGGGGCGAGAATTCACCCCTCCACTTT
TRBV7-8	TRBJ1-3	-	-	CASSLDTENTIYF	TGTGCCAGCAGCTTAGATACTGAAAACACCATATATTTT
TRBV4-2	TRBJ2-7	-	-	CASSQEAEVAYEQYF	TGTGCCAGCAGCCAAGAGGCGGAGGTAGCCTACGAGCAGTACTTC
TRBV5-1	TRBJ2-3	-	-	CASSLASNTDTQYF	TGCGCCAGCAGCTTGGCCAGTAACACAGATACGCAGTATTTT
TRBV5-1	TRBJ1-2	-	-	CASSLDRANYGYTF	TGCGCCAGCAGCTTGGACAGGGCTAACTATGGCTACACCTTC